This is a list of T cell receptor beta chains from one sample in a study of blood T cell repertoires in COVID-19. The data were produced by immunoSEQ multiplex PCR, yet TCRdb's version contains in-frame clones alone and is incomplete. Of under 250,000 clones detected, 86% appear once; the ten largest clones hold approximately 5%. Sequenced: peripheral blood. Source of these receptors: a woman older than 75 with COVID-19, enrolled during active disease. CDR3s include the opening cysteine and the closing phenylalanine or tryptophan. The order of the fields is V gene, J gene, D gene, clone size, CDR3 DNA, CDR3 protein. D genes are given only for firm matches. Expanded clones get a size class; other rows say once, few or many, or leave the size out.

v_call: TRBV3-1/TRBV3-2
j_call: TRBJ1-4
d_call: TRBD1
clone_size: .
cdr3_nt: TGTGCCAGCAGCACCACCGGGACAGGGTACGAAAAACTGTTTTTT
cdr3_aa: CASSTTGTGYEKLFF

v_call: TRBV5-1
j_call: TRBJ2-7
d_call: .
clone_size: .
cdr3_nt: TGCGCCAGCAGAACGACTGGAGCCTACGAGCAGTACTTC
cdr3_aa: CASRTTGAYEQYF

v_call: TRBV7-2
j_call: TRBJ1-5
d_call: .
clone_size: once
cdr3_nt: TGTGCCAGCAGCTTAGGTTCAGGGAGCAATCAGCCCCAGCATTTT
cdr3_aa: CASSLGSGSNQPQHF

v_call: TRBV5-8
j_call: TRBJ2-1
d_call: TRBD1
clone_size: once
cdr3_nt: TGTGCCAGCACGGGACAGGTCAGCGTTAATGAGCAGTTCTTC
cdr3_aa: CASTGQVSVNEQFF

v_call: TRBV28
j_call: TRBJ1-5
d_call: TRBD1
clone_size: .
cdr3_nt: TGTGCCAGCAGTATCGGGACAGGGCAGGGCAATCAGCCCCAGCATTTT
cdr3_aa: CASSIGTGQGNQPQHF

v_call: TRBV6-2/TRBV6-3
j_call: TRBJ1-1
d_call: TRBD1
clone_size: .
cdr3_nt: TGTGCCAGCAGTTACTCAAGTCTAGTCGCAGGGGGCACTGAAGCTTTCTTT
cdr3_aa: CASSYSSLVAGGTEAFF

v_call: TRBV7-3
j_call: TRBJ2-1
d_call: .
clone_size: .
cdr3_nt: TGTGCCAGTAAGGTAGCGGCCTCCTACAATGAGCAGTTCTTC
cdr3_aa: CASKVAASYNEQFF

v_call: TRBV25-1
j_call: TRBJ1-1
d_call: .
clone_size: .
cdr3_nt: TGTGCCGCCTCGTGGGGGGGAGACACTGAAGCTTTCTTT
cdr3_aa: CAASWGGDTEAFF

v_call: TRBV7-9
j_call: TRBJ1-6
d_call: TRBD1
clone_size: few
cdr3_nt: TGTGCCAGCAGCCAGACAGGGAATCGTAATTCACCCCTCCACTTT
cdr3_aa: CASSQTGNRNSPLHF

v_call: TRBV18
j_call: TRBJ1-1
d_call: TRBD1
clone_size: .
cdr3_nt: TGTGCCAGCTCACCACCGGGACAGATGATGAACACTGAAGCTTTCTTT
cdr3_aa: CASSPPGQMMNTEAFF

v_call: TRBV25-1
j_call: TRBJ1-1
d_call: .
clone_size: few
cdr3_nt: TGTGCCAGCAGCGAGGCCTTACAGGGGAACACTGAAGCTTTCTTT
cdr3_aa: CASSEALQGNTEAFF

v_call: TRBV5-8
j_call: TRBJ2-1
d_call: TRBD1
clone_size: .
cdr3_nt: TGTGCCAGCAGCTCCAGACAGGGGGCTGCAAACAATGAGCAGTTCTTC
cdr3_aa: CASSSRQGAANNEQFF

v_call: TRBV24-1
j_call: TRBJ2-1
d_call: .
clone_size: once
cdr3_nt: TGTGCCACCAGTGATTTAGGTGTTGGCGGGGGCGCAACCTACAATGAGCAGTTCTTC
cdr3_aa: CATSDLGVGGGATYNEQFF

v_call: TRBV7-6
j_call: TRBJ2-3
d_call: .
clone_size: .
cdr3_nt: TGTGCCAGCAGCTTTGTTCAGTCGGATACGCAGTATTTT
cdr3_aa: CASSFVQSDTQYF

v_call: TRBV9
j_call: TRBJ2-6
d_call: .
clone_size: .
cdr3_nt: TGTGCCAGCAGCGCCCCCCCGTACGGGTCTGGGGCCAACGTCCTGACTTTC
cdr3_aa: CASSAPPYGSGANVLTF

v_call: TRBV13
j_call: TRBJ2-1
d_call: TRBD1
clone_size: .
cdr3_nt: TGTGCCAGCAGTCCCGGGACAGGGACCTACAATGAGCAGTTCTTC
cdr3_aa: CASSPGTGTYNEQFF

v_call: TRBV28
j_call: TRBJ1-1
d_call: TRBD1
clone_size: .
cdr3_nt: TGTGCCAGCAGTCCCCGGACAGGGGCAAACACTGAAGCTTTCTTT
cdr3_aa: CASSPRTGANTEAFF

v_call: TRBV19
j_call: TRBJ2-1
d_call: TRBD2
clone_size: .
cdr3_nt: TGTGCCAGTAGTATTGTCGGGGGGGTTAACAATGAGCAGTTCTTC
cdr3_aa: CASSIVGGVNNEQFF

v_call: TRBV28
j_call: TRBJ1-2
d_call: TRBD1
clone_size: .
cdr3_nt: TGTGCCAGCGGTTCGGGACAGCTTTATGGCTACACCTTC
cdr3_aa: CASGSGQLYGYTF

v_call: TRBV5-1
j_call: TRBJ1-3
d_call: .
clone_size: few
cdr3_nt: TGCGCCAGCAGCTTGTCCCCAGTTGGAAACACCATATATTTT
cdr3_aa: CASSLSPVGNTIYF